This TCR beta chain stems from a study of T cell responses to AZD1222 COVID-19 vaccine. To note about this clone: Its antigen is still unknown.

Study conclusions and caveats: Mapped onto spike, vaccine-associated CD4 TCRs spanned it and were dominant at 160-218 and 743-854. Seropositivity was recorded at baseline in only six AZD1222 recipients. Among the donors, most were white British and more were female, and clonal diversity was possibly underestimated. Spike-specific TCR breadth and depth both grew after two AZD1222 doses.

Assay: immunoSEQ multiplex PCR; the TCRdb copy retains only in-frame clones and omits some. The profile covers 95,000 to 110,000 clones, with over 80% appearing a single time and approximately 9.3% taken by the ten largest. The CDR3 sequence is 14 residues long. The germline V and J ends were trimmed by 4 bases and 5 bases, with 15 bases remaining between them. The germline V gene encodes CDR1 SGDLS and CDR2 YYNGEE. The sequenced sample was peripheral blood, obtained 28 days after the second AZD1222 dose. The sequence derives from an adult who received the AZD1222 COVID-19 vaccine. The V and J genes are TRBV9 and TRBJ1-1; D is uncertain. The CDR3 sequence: CASSPSWIGTEAFF. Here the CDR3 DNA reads TGTGCCAGCAGCCCCTCATGGATTGGGACTGAAGCTTTCTTT.